A selection of T cell receptor beta chains follows, all from one sample in a study of shared clonotypes between healthy human individuals. The table came from immunoSEQ multiplex PCR; TCRdb's copy has only in-frame clones and leaves some out. The sample lists about 1,900,000 clones; approximately 94% were seen once. Sequencing used naive CD8+ T cells sorted from blood. The receptor source for this set is a man aged 18 to 35 in good health. The CDR3 runs from the conserved cysteine through the conserved F or W. The D gene is left open where the match is weak. Expanded clones get a size class; other rows say once, few or many, or leave the size out.

>TRBJ2-1|NA|TRBV7-9|NA|13
CASSFTSELEQFF
TGTGCCAGCAGCTTCACTAGTGAGCTTGAGCAGTTCTTC
>TRBJ1-6|NA|TRBV6-1|once|18
CASSEARGRSSYNSPLHF
TGTGCCAGCAGTGAAGCGCGGGGACGGAGCTCCTATAATTCACCCCTCCACTTT
>TRBJ2-5|NA|TRBV30|NA|12
CAWSYGSETQYF
TGTGCCTGGAGTTATGGGAGCGAGACCCAGTACTTC
>TRBJ2-7|NA|TRBV7-9|NA|17
CASSLWGSGTGNYEQYF
TGTGCCAGCAGCTTATGGGGATCAGGAACCGGGAACTACGAGCAGTACTTC
>TRBJ2-5|NA|TRBV4-1|NA|13
CASSQDTEETQYF
TGCGCCAGCAGCCAAGATACGGAAGAGACCCAGTACTTC
>TRBJ2-7|TRBD2|TRBV7-9|NA|16
CASSFDPVSGGYEQYF
TGTGCCAGCAGCTTCGATCCGGTTTCGGGGGGATACGAGCAGTACTTC
>TRBJ1-2|NA|TRBV28|NA|14
CASRETGSPDGYTF
TGTGCCAGCAGGGAAACAGGGAGCCCCGATGGCTACACCTTC
>TRBJ1-1|NA|TRBV5-4|NA|15
CASSLVMGRDTEAFF
TGTGCCAGCAGCTTGGTAATGGGGAGGGACACTGAAGCTTTCTTT
>TRBJ2-5|NA|TRBV7-8|once|14
CASMAGLPPETQYF
TGTGCCAGCATGGCTGGACTTCCTCCCGAGACCCAGTACTTC
>TRBJ2-1|TRBD2|TRBV7-9|NA|15
CASSLTSGKYNEQFF
TGTGCCAGCAGCTTAACTAGCGGGAAATACAATGAGCAGTTCTTC
>TRBJ2-1|NA|TRBV19|NA|14
CASSILDAGDEQFF
TGTGCCAGTAGTATCTTAGACGCTGGGGATGAGCAGTTCTTC
>TRBJ2-3|TRBD1|TRBV4-3|NA|17
CASSQDPTGGEVDTQYF
TGCGCCAGCAGCCAAGATCCAACAGGGGGAGAGGTAGATACGCAGTATTTT
>TRBJ2-3|TRBD2|TRBV9|NA|17
CASSPGLSSGSTDTQYF
TGTGCCAGCAGCCCCGGCCTATCTAGCGGGAGCACAGATACGCAGTATTTT
>TRBJ2-5|TRBD2|TRBV2|NA|16
CASSESIAGGQETQYF
TGTGCCAGCAGTGAATCGATAGCGGGGGGGCAAGAGACCCAGTACTTC
>TRBJ2-7|TRBD1|TRBV18|once|15
CASSLPATGVYEQYF
TGTGCCAGCTCACTCCCTGCAACAGGGGTCTACGAGCAGTACTTC
>TRBJ2-1|NA|TRBV4-1|NA|15
CASSPIASGYNEQFF
TGCGCCAGCAGCCCGATAGCCTCCGGGTACAATGAGCAGTTCTTC
>TRBJ1-6|NA|TRBV2|few|15
CASSEESSYNSPLHF
TGTGCCAGCAGTGAAGAGAGCTCCTATAATTCACCCCTCCACTTT
>TRBJ2-7|NA|TRBV29-1|NA|13
CSVAPTTGSEQYF
TGCAGCGTTGCCCCAACCACAGGGAGCGAGCAGTACTTC
>TRBJ1-2|NA|TRBV6-5|NA|15
CASSPEPQGVYGYTF
TGTGCCAGCAGCCCCGAGCCGCAAGGGGTCTATGGCTACACCTTC
>TRBJ1-3|NA|TRBV2|NA|22
CASSDDAYHRFEGDSSGNTIYF
TGTGCCAGCAGTGATGACGCTTACCACAGGTTTGAGGGGGATAGCTCTGGAAACACCATATATTTT
>TRBJ2-7|NA|TRBV5-6|NA|14
CASSYGLSSYEQYF
TGTGCCAGCAGCTACGGCCTGAGTTCCTACGAGCAGTACTTC
>TRBJ2-1|TRBD2|TRBV7-6|NA|17
CASSLRNVVAGEGGQFF
TGTGCCAGCAGCCTCCGAAATGTGGTAGCGGGAGAAGGAGGGCAGTTCTTC